This T cell receptor (beta chain) comes out of a study of human T cells and chemical hapten exposure. Study-level information: Patients, largely female, had alopecia areata, totalis or universalis.

The study's library attached unique molecular identifiers to single cDNA molecules. MiXCR, applied by TCRdb to the RACE reads, yields one record per CDR3 protein. The sample contains tens of thousands of distinct CDR3 sequences, more than 9% of which appear only once. The study, taken as a whole, reports: With regard to DPC sensitization, TCRs above 1 in 1000 frequency did not change.

The CDR3 spans 12 residues. Looked up from germline, CDR1 is SQVTM and CDR2 is ANQGSEA. Trimming removed 5 bases from V and 3 bases from J, with 8 bases in between. This clonotype has a count of ten or more. The antigen remains undetermined. Regarding time point: pre-sensitization, week 0. This sample's treatment: therapeutic diphenylcyclopropenone sensitization with weekly scalp DPC. Donors were 18 to 70-year-old alopecia patients suitable for DPC. The sequences come from whole blood, collected in connection with sensitization to the hapten diphenylcyclopropenone (DPC). The rearrangement links TRBV29-1 to TRBJ2-1; no clear D gene. This TCR was recovered from a man younger than 45 with alopecia areata. Some clones in this sample may be carry-over from other donors' samples. The CDR3 DNA sequence: TGCAGCGTTAAGCAGTTCTACAATGAGCAGTTCTTC. As protein: CSVKQFYNEQFF.